This TCR beta chain was identified during a study of blood T cell repertoires in COVID-19. The table came from immunoSEQ multiplex PCR; TCRdb's copy has only in-frame clones and leaves some out. The sample records approximately 110,000 clones, 85% being singletons. The CDR3 runs 15 residues. V was clipped by 4 bases and J by 0 bases, with 10 bases between them. Germline V lookup: CDR1 ENHRY, CDR2 SYGVKD. The V and J genes are TRBV10-3 and TRBJ1-3; D possibly corresponds to TRBD1 (6 bases). The sequence was obtained from a human donor in a cohort sampled during active COVID-19. Sequencing input: peripheral blood. The CDR3 here is CAISGGGPSGNTIYF. The CDR3 nucleotides are TGTGCCATCAGTGGGGGGGGCCCCTCTGGAAACACCATATATTTT.